This TCR beta chain was sequenced for a study of OX40 agonist ivuxolimab in advanced cancers. Some clones are missing from TCRdb's copy, which holds only in-frame ones; the method was immunoSEQ multiplex PCR. The table lists approximately 98,000 clones, around 90% of them singletons. With respect to this clone: The antigen remains unidentified.

The CDR3 has 13 amino acids. V was pared by 3 bases and J by 4 bases, with 12 bases between. The germline V gene encodes CDR1 SQVTM and CDR2 ANQGSEA. Findings and limits, study-wide: Among the lowest peripheral clonal expansion occurred in 0.1-3.0 mg/kg partial responders. At 0.1 to 3.0 mg/kg, CD4+ and CD8+ blood T cells expanded clonally by week 6.

The investigators sampled blood at baseline, at cycle 4 day 1, and at cycle 7 day 1. The source was CD4+ or CD8+ T cells sorted from blood, collected in a trial of the OX40 agonist ivuxolimab. J is TRBJ2-5 and V is TRBV29-1, with D perhaps TRBD2 (7 bases). This clonotype was obtained from an adult with an advanced solid tumor such as melanoma, head and neck, liver or kidney cancer. CDR3 sequence (DNA): TGCAGCGTTGATGGGGGCGGGGGAGAGACCCAGTACTTC. Translating gives CSVDGGGGETQYF.